The T cell receptor beta chain described here comes from a study of OX40 agonist ivuxolimab in advanced cancers. The assay was immunoSEQ multiplex PCR, and TCRdb's table has in-frame clones only and misses some. The sample shows about 83,000 clones, about 89% of them seen only once. CDR1 SNHLY and CDR2 FYNNEI come from the germline V gene. This CDR3 contains 15 residues. Trimming took 4 bases from V and 1 from J, leaving 13 bases between them. The chain links TRBV2 to TRBJ2-5; D tentatively reads TRBD1 or TRBD2 (7 bases each). This TCR came from an adult with an advanced solid tumor such as melanoma, head and neck, liver or kidney cancer. Sequencing was performed on CD4+ or CD8+ T cells sorted from blood, taken in a trial of the OX40 agonist ivuxolimab. Here the CDR3 reads CASSGQGGPQETQYF. The CDR3 DNA follows: TGTGCCAGCAGTGGACAGGGAGGGCCCCAAGAGACCCAGTACTTC.